This TCR beta chain was identified in a study of T-cell reconstitution after alpha-beta-depleted transplantation in children. The CDR3 length is 16 residues. V was cut by 3 bases and J by 2 bases, with 17 bases left in between. From germline, CDR1 is SGHRS and CDR2 YFSETQ. Unique molecular identifiers were used to barcode this TCRbeta library. TCRdb fed the PCR reads into MiXCR, producing one record per CDR3 protein. The sample includes hundreds of thousands of distinct CDR3 sequences, 15% to 20% seen only once; the top ten take 1.1%. The TCR originated in a human donor who donated a stem cell graft to a child with acute myeloid leukemia. The source was PBMCs from the stem cell graft donor, collected from the stem cell graft. The chain joins TRBV5-1 to TRBJ1-2; the D is unclear. CDR3: CASSSPSSSPNYGYTF. The CDR3 DNA reads TGCGCCAGCAGCTCACCCTCGAGCTCCCCGAACTATGGCTACACCTTC.